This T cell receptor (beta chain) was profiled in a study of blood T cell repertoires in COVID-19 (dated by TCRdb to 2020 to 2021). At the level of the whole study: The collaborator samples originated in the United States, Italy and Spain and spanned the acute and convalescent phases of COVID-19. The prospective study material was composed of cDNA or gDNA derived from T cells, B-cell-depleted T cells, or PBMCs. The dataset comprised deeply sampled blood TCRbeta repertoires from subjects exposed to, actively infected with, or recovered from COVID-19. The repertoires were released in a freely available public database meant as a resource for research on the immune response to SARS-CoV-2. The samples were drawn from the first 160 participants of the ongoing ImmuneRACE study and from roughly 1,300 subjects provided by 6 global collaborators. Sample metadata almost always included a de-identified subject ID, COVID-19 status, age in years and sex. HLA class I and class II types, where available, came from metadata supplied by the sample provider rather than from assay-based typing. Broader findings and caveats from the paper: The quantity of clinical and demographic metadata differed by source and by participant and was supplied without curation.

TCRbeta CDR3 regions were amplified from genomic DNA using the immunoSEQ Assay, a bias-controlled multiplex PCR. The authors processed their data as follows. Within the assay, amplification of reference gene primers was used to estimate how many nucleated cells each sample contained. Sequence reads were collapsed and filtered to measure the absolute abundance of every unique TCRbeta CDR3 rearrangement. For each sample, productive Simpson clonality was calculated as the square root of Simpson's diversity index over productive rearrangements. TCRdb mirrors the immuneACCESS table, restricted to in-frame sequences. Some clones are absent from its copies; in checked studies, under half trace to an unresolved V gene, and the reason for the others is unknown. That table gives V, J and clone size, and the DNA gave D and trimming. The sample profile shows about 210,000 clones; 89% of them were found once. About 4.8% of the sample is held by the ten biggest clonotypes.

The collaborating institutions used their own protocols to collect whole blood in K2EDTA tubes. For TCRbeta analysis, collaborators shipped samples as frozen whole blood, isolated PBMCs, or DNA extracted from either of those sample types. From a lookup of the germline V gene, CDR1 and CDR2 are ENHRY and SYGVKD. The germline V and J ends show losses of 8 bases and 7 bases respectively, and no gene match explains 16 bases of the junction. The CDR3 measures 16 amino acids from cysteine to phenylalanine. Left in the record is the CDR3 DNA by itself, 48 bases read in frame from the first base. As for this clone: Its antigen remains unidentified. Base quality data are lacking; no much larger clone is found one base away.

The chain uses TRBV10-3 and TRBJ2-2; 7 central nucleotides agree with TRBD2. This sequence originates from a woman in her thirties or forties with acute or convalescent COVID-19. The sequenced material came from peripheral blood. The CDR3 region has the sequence CAIGSWGGEMNGELFF. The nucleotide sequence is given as TGTGCCATCGGGAGTTGGGGGGGTGAAATGAACGGGGAGCTGTTTTTT.